This T cell receptor beta chain is from a study of blood T cells in healthy people across ages. CDR1 is DFQATT, CDR2 SNEGSKA, per germline (reference sequence). This CDR3 region has 15 residues. The junction had 6 bases not matched to a gene; V was cut back by 0 bases and J by 3 bases. At least ten counts were recorded for this clonotype. A sample-barcoded 5' primer and a J-beta primer mix were used in a second PCR of roughly 6 to 11 cycles. TCRdb reprocessed the 5' RACE reads via MiXCR and lists one record per CDR3 protein. The sample has just under 550,000 distinct CDR3 sequences, around 24% seen once; the top ten hold roughly 10%. These same data were also listed under a study on T cells of mothers and their children. As that report states: The overlap seen between related mothers and children slightly exceeded that of unrelated pairs, though not significantly.

The clonotype was recovered from a boy between 10 and 17 years old in good health. Material: blood. This chain uses TRBV20-1 with TRBJ1-1, with TRBD1 matching over 8 bases. This CDR3 reads CSARDLTGGDTEAFF. CDR3 nucleotides: TGCAGTGCTAGAGATCTCACAGGGGGGGACACTGAAGCTTTCTTT.